This T cell receptor (beta chain) was retrieved from a study of cytomegalovirus exposure and HLA in healthy donors. This PCR relied on a set of 60 Vbeta primers and 13 Jbeta primers. Assay used: immunoSEQ multiplex PCR; TCRdb lists only in-frame clones, some missing. The table has some 140,000 clones, roughly two thirds seen once; the top ten hold roughly 1.3%. The CDR3 length is 16 residues. From germline, CDR1 is SNHLY and CDR2 FYNNEI. After removal of 5 bases from V and 3 bases from J, the junction contained 11 bases not matched to a gene. The sequence was obtained from a middle-aged woman in good health and CMV-seronegative. Sequenced input: PBMCs. The chain has TRBV2 and TRBJ2-5, with 8 bases identical to TRBD2. As DNA, the CDR3 is TGTGCCAGCAGTACGATTACCGGGACTAGAAAAGAGACCCAGTACTTC. Amino acid sequence: CASSTITGTRKETQYF.